This TCR beta chain was documented in a study of cytomegalovirus exposure and HLA in healthy donors. Overall study: Sequencing of approximately 190 million T cells in an earlier analysis found 90 million to 120 million unique TCR beta sequences.

The CDR3 is made up of 13 amino acids. V lost 5 bases, J lost 2 bases, and 7 bases lay in between. In germline, CDR1 is MNHEY, CDR2 SVGAGI. 60 Vbeta and 13 Jbeta primers were used in PCR. The assay was immunoSEQ multiplex PCR, and TCRdb's table has in-frame clones only and misses some. The sample has 240,000 or so clones, approximately 81% seen once; the top ten hold roughly 7.4%. The rearrangement uses TRBV6-5 and TRBJ1-5; D gene uncertain. The sequence was obtained from a woman aged 60-75 years in good health and CMV-seropositive. The material sequenced was PBMCs. CDR3 bases: TGTGCCAGCAGTCCAGAACGCAATCAGCCCCAGCATTTT. Translated: CASSPERNQPQHF.